The subject of this entry is one T cell receptor (beta chain). The sample contains more than one DNA sequence encoding this CDR3. Assay: immunoSEQ multiplex PCR; the TCRdb copy retains only in-frame clones and omits some. The data show some 370,000 clones, with about 90% seen just once and more than 9% held by the top ten. This CDR3 is built from 15 residues. In germline, CDR1 is PRHDT, CDR2 FYEKMQ (reference sequence). V was pared by 5 bases and J by 3 bases, with 3 bases of the junction left unmatched. This sample is drawn from a study of blood T cell repertoires in COVID-19. This sequence was found in a woman in her 30s with COVID-19, enrolled during active disease. The chain recombines TRBV13 with TRBJ2-7; 14 positions match TRBD2. The sample consisted of peripheral blood. The CDR3 DNA reads TGTGCCAGCAGCCTCGGACTAGCGGGAGGCTACGAGCAGTACTTC. Its translation: CASSLGLAGGYEQYF.